The 30 T cell receptor beta chains below were found in one sample sequenced in a study of blood T cell repertoires in COVID-19. Data came from immunoSEQ multiplex PCR; TCRdb stores just in-frame clones and leaves some out. The table lists 270,000 or so clones, roughly 93% of them singletons. Specimen: PBMCs or T cells enriched from blood (not recorded which). These receptors originate from a woman aged 40 to 50 with acute COVID-19.

The genes are TRBV18 and TRBJ2-1; 8 bases agree with TRBD2. CDR3 length: 13 amino acids. Germline trimming cut 4 bases from V and 8 bases from J; bases unmatched to any gene: 4. CDR1 KGHSH and CDR2 LQKENI come from the germline V gene. CDR3: CASSRLGGDEQFF. CDR3 in DNA: TGTGCCAGCTCACGCCTCGGGGGGGATGAGCAGTTCTTC.

The chain has TRBV7-3 and TRBJ2-5; D is perhaps TRBD2 (5 bases). CDR3 length equals 14 residues. Trimming took off 8 bases at V and 5 bases at J, with 18 bases between the two ends. Per germline, CDR1 SGHTA and CDR2 FQGTGA. The CDR3 protein is CASSIGVGSETQYF. In nucleotides, the CDR3 is TGTGCCAGCTCCATTGGCGTAGGGAGCGAGACCCAGTACTTC.

The chain employs TRBV7-3 and TRBJ2-1; D possibly corresponds to TRBD2 (6 bases). This CDR3 contains 16 residues. The germline gives CDR1 SGHTA, CDR2 FQGTGA. The V end lost 4 bases, the J end lost 6 bases, and 19 bases lay between the germline ends. The CDR3 DNA reads TGTGCCAGCAGCTCCTCCGAAGTGAGGGGAGGCAATGAGCAGTTCTTC. As protein: CASSSSEVRGGNEQFF.

The count of this clone is one. The chain recombines TRBV28 with TRBJ1-2; 9 bases line up with TRBD1. CDR1 and CDR2 from the germline V gene are MDHEN and SYDVKM. The CDR3 runs 14 residues. Losses at the gene ends were 4 bases for V and 4 bases for J; bases not matched to a gene: 4. In nucleotides, the CDR3 is TGTGCCAGCAGTTCCATGACAGGGGGCTATGGCTACACCTTC. Translated: CASSSMTGGYGYTF.

This chain joins TRBV24-1 and TRBJ2-1, with 7 bases identical to TRBD2. CDR3 length: 16 residues. V was pared by 0 bases and J by 4 bases, with 5 bases of the junction left unmatched. Germline CDR1 and CDR2: KGHDR and SFDVKD. CDR3 in DNA: TGTGCCACCAGTGATTTGGGCGGGGGATTATACAATGAGCAGTTCTTC. It is translated as CATSDLGGGLYNEQFF.

This chain joins TRBV27 and TRBJ2-7; 8 bases align to TRBD2. J was trimmed by 2 bases and V by 2 bases; bases with no gene match: 2. The CDR3 loop spans 14 amino acids. The germline CDR1 and CDR2 sequences are MNHEY and SMNVEV (reference sequence). The chain's CDR3 is CASSLREGPYEQYF. The CDR3, as DNA: TGTGCCAGCAGTTTACGGGAGGGACCCTACGAGCAGTACTTC.

V usage is TRBV5-1 and J usage is TRBJ1-1; 10 bases map to TRBD1. Germline loops: CDR1 SGHRS, CDR2 YFSETQ. The CDR3 totals 16 residues. V gave up 2 bases and J gave up 1 base; unmatched junction bases: 5. The CDR3 DNA reads TGCGCCAGCAGCTTTAGGACAGGGGGGGAGAACACTGAAGCTTTCTTT. It translates to CASSFRTGGENTEAFF.

The rearrangement joins TRBV6-2 or TRBV6-3 to TRBJ1-5; D may be TRBD1 (5 bases). The CDR3 consists of 14 residues. Germline V lookup: CDR1 MNHEY, CDR2 SVGEGT. V gave up 7 bases and J gave up 4 bases, with 14 bases separating them. The CDR3 reads CASTPGPVNQPQHF. The CDR3 DNA reads TGTGCCAGCACCCCGGGGCCAGTTAATCAGCCCCAGCATTTT.

V gene TRBV5-6 combines with J gene TRBJ1-5, with 7 bases matching TRBD1. V was clipped by 4 bases and J by 1 base; unmatched bases: 11. Germline V lookup: CDR1 SGHDT, CDR2 YYEEEE. The CDR3 extends over 17 amino acids. The DNA of the CDR3 is TGTGCCAGCAGCAGAACAATCGGGACAGCGAGCAATCAGCCCCAGCATTTT. It codes for CASSRTIGTASNQPQHF.

The V gene is TRBV7-9, the J gene TRBJ1-1; 7 nucleotides agree with TRBD1. The CDR3 consists of 15 residues. V was clipped by 6 bases and J by 4 bases; unmatched bases: 11. Germline loops: CDR1 SEHNR, CDR2 FQNEAQ (reference sequence). CDR3 residues: CASRPKDRLGTEAFF. For the CDR3, the DNA is TGTGCCAGCAGACCCAAGGACAGGCTTGGCACTGAAGCTTTCTTT.

The chain combines TRBV18 with TRBJ2-5; a possible D gene is TRBD2 (5 bases). The V gene lost 8 bases and the J gene lost 4 bases, with 14 bases spanning the gap. This CDR3 is 13 amino acids long. CDR1 and CDR2 from the germline V gene are KGHSH and LQKENI. CDR3 DNA sequence: TGTGCCAGCCCCCAAAGTCGGGGAGAGACCCAGTACTTC. Translation gives CASPQSRGETQYF.

The rearrangement links TRBV6-2 or TRBV6-3 to TRBJ2-7, with a weak D call TRBD2 (6 bases). CDR1 is MNHEY and CDR2 is SVGEGT in the germline V gene. The CDR3 has 14 residues. The V end was cut by 5 bases, the J end by 6 bases, with 17 bases between. The CDR3 sequence: CASSLRDPRGEQYF. CDR3 bases: TGTGCCAGCAGTCTCAGGGACCCGCGGGGCGAGCAGTACTTC.

The genes are TRBV9 and TRBJ1-2, with a possible D match to TRBD1 (6 bases). Germline CDR1 is SGDLS and CDR2 is YYNGEE. CDR3 size: 15 residues. V shed 4 bases and J shed 0 bases, with 13 bases lying between them. The CDR3 sequence is CASSKQGYPNYGYTF. CDR3 DNA sequence: TGTGCCAGCAGCAAACAGGGTTACCCTAACTATGGCTACACCTTC.

The genes are TRBV28 and TRBJ1-2; 10 nucleotides match TRBD1. V gave up 5 bases and J gave up 5 bases; unmatched junction bases: 8. The CDR3 length is 15 residues. CDR1 is MDHEN, CDR2 SYDVKM, per germline. CDR3 sequence: CASSPLGQGVYGYTF. The CDR3 region has the DNA TGTGCCAGCAGTCCCCTCGGACAGGGGGTTTATGGCTACACCTTC.

This clone showed up just a few times. The chain couples TRBV9 to TRBJ2-5, with TRBD2 matching over 7 bases. With V trimmed by 2 bases and J by 5 bases, 9 bases remained unmatched. Germline CDR1 is SGDLS and CDR2 is YYNGEE. CDR3 length: 15 residues. In DNA, the CDR3 is TGTGCCAGCAGCGTTAAACCGGGGGGTAGGGAGACCCAGTACTTC. It is translated as CASSVKPGGRETQYF. The whole variable domain, filled in from reference TRBV9 and TRBJ2-5, reads DSGVTQTPKHLITATGQRVTLRCSPRSGDLSVYWYQQSLDQGLQFLIQYYNGEERAKGNILERFSAQQFPDLHSELNLSSLELGDSALYFCASSVKPGGRETQYFGPGTRLLVL.

The chain couples TRBV19 to TRBJ2-4; D remains unclear. This CDR3 comprises 11 residues. CDR1 and CDR2 from the germline V gene are LNHDA and SQIVND (reference sequence). Trimming shortened V by 1 base and J by 12 bases, and 7 bases separated the two germline ends. The CDR3 DNA is TGTGCCAGTAGTATAGGTAGAGATCAGTACTTC. This codes for CASSIGRDQYF.

Regarding this clone: One end of the junction fails to match germline, which may point to a read error. The genes are TRBV27 and TRBJ1-3; D possibly corresponds to TRBD1 (6 bases). Germline CDR1 MNHEY, CDR2 SMNVEV (reference sequence). The CDR3 sequence is 17 residues long. Written as DNA, the CDR3 is TGTGCCAGCAGTGTATCAGGGGATGTCCTACTATCAAACACCATATATTTT. Translating it yields CASSVSGDVLLSNTIYF.

V usage is TRBV29-1 and J usage is TRBJ1-5, with TRBD1 identical over 7 bases. With 6 bases clipped from V and 7 bases from J, the junction kept 12 bases outside the gene matches. CDR3 length: 14 amino acids. CDR1 SQVTM and CDR2 ANQGSEA come from the germline V gene. The CDR3 nucleotides read TGCAGCGTAGTTACAACAGGGGAGGCCCAGCCCCAGCATTTT. Protein product: CSVVTTGEAQPQHF.

This clone came up once. This chain connects TRBV10-3 to TRBJ2-2; 9 nucleotides align to TRBD2. J gave up 2 bases and V 10 bases, and 5 bases lay outside the gene matches. Germline-derived CDR1 and CDR2 are ENHRY and SYGVKD. The CDR3 runs 14 residues. The CDR3 here is CATRLAANTGELFF. The DNA of the CDR3 is TGTGCCACAAGACTAGCGGCAAACACCGGGGAGCTGTTTTTT.

V usage is TRBV6-6 and J usage is TRBJ2-3; 8 bases agree with TRBD1. This CDR3 contains 15 residues. Germline loops: CDR1 MNHNY, CDR2 SVGAGI (reference sequence). Trimming removed 1 base from V and 4 bases from J; junction bases left unmatched: 4. CDR3 nucleotide sequence: TGTGCCAGCAGTTACTGGGACAGGCCCTCAGATACGCAGTATTTT. This sequence encodes CASSYWDRPSDTQYF.

This chain uses TRBV2 with TRBJ2-1, with 9 bases lining up with TRBD2. With V trimmed by 4 bases and J by 1 base, 5 bases remained unmatched. The germline V gene has CDR1 SNHLY and CDR2 FYNNEI. The CDR3 consists of 16 residues. The CDR3 coding sequence is TGTGCCAGCAGTGTGTTAGCGGGAGTATCCTACAATGAGCAGTTCTTC. This encodes CASSVLAGVSYNEQFF.

The chain is built from TRBV3-1 (or the pseudogene TRBV3-2) and TRBJ2-1; the D gene is possibly TRBD1 (6 bases). Germline V gene lookup returns CDR1 LGHDT and CDR2 YNNKEL (reference sequence). Trimming pared 1 base from V and 9 bases from J, leaving 16 bases between. The CDR3 contains 15 residues. CDR3 in amino acids: CASSQGGGPRVEQFF. The DNA for the CDR3 is TGTGCCAGCAGCCAAGGAGGGGGTCCTAGGGTTGAGCAGTTCTTC.

The CDR3 DNA reads as TGTGCCAGCAGTCCCCCGGGGGGGGGCCTCACAGATACGCAGTATTTT. Amino acid sequence: CASSPPGGGLTDTQYF. The chain combines TRBV27 with TRBJ2-3; 8 positions agree with TRBD2. V dropped 5 bases and J dropped 2; count of bases not matched to a gene: 9. From germline, CDR1 is MNHEY and CDR2 SMNVEV (reference sequence). This CDR3 comprises 16 residues.

The rearrangement links TRBV7-2 to TRBJ2-3; possible D gene TRBD1, 7 bases. The CDR3 runs to 14 residues. CDR1 is SGHTA and CDR2 is FQGNSA in the germline V gene. Trimming took off 5 bases at V and 4 bases at J, with 13 bases between the two ends. The CDR3 reads CASSPQGGADTQYF. Written as DNA, the CDR3 is TGTGCCAGCAGCCCGCAGGGGGGCGCAGATACGCAGTATTTT.

The CDR3 spells CANPSRDTYNQPQHF. CDR3 DNA sequence: TGCGCCAATCCGTCCCGGGACACGTACAATCAGCCCCAGCATTTT. The rearrangement links TRBV4-1 to TRBJ1-5; possible D gene TRBD1, 6 bases. V lost 10 bases to trimming and J lost 3 bases, with 19 bases between them. Germline V gene data show CDR1 as MGHRA and CDR2 as YSYEKL. CDR3 length: 15 amino acids.

V usage is TRBV5-4 and J usage is TRBJ2-3, with 9 bases lining up with TRBD2. J was trimmed by 2 bases and V by 3 bases; bases with no gene match: 7. Germline V gene data show CDR1 as SGHNT and CDR2 as YYREEE (reference sequence). CDR3 length: 16 amino acids. The CDR3 region is CASSSGAGGYTDTQYF. CDR3 DNA sequence: TGTGCCAGCAGCTCGGGGGCGGGGGGGTACACAGATACGCAGTATTTT.

The J gene is TRBJ1-2, the V gene TRBV7-9, with a possible D match to TRBD1 (6 bases). Trimming removed 5 bases from V and 6 bases from J, with 22 bases in between. This CDR3 has 16 amino acids. Germline values: CDR1 SEHNR, CDR2 FQNEAQ (reference sequence). The CDR3 here is CASSPRQGPGVDGYTF. The CDR3 DNA follows: TGTGCCAGCAGCCCTAGACAAGGGCCAGGGGTTGATGGCTACACCTTC.

The chain has TRBV18 and TRBJ2-7; tentatively, D is TRBD2 (5 bases). The CDR3 loop spans 11 amino acids. Germline CDR1 and CDR2: KGHSH and LQKENI. Trimming removed 3 bases at V and 7 bases at J, with 7 bases between. The CDR3 region has the DNA TGTGCCAGCTCACCCGGCGGGGAGCAGTACTTC. Translating it yields CASSPGGEQYF.

This clone has a handful of counts. The chain uses TRBV7-9 and TRBJ1-1; TRBD1 is a possible D gene (6 bases). The germline gives CDR1 SEHNR, CDR2 FQNEAQ (reference sequence). The germline V and J ends were trimmed by 5 bases and 3 bases, with 19 bases remaining between them. This CDR3 contains 16 residues. The CDR3: CASSPGQGGSDTEAFF. Written as DNA, the CDR3 is TGTGCCAGCAGCCCCGGTCAAGGGGGATCGGACACTGAAGCTTTCTTT.

The V gene is TRBV9, the J gene TRBJ1-6; tentatively, D is TRBD1 (6 bases). The CDR3 has 15 residues. The germline V gene encodes CDR1 SGDLS and CDR2 YYNGEE. The V end was cut by 3 bases, the J end by 9 bases, with 16 bases between. The CDR3 region is CASSAVGGGTSPLHF. For the CDR3, the DNA is TGTGCCAGCAGCGCGGTGGGAGGGGGAACTTCACCCCTCCACTTT.